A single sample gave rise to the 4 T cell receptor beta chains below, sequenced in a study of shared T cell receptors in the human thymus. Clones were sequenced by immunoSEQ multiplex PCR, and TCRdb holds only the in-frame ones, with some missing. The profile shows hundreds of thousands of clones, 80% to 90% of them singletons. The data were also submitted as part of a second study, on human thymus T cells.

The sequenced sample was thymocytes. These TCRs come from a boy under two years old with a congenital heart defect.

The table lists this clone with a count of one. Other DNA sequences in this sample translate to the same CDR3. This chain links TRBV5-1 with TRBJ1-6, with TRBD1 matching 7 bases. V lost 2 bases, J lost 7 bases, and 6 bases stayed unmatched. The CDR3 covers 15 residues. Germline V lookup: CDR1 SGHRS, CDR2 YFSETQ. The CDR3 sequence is CASSFLDRDNSPLHF. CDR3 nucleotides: TGCGCCAGCAGCTTTCTCGACAGGGACAATTCACCCCTCCACTTT.

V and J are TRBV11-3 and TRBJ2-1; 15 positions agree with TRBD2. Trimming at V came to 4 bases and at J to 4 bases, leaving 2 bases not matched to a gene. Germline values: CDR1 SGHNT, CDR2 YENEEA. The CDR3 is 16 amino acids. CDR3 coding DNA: TGTGCCAGCAGCTCCGGACTAGCGGGAGGGTACAATGAGCAGTTCTTC. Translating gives CASSSGLAGGYNEQFF.

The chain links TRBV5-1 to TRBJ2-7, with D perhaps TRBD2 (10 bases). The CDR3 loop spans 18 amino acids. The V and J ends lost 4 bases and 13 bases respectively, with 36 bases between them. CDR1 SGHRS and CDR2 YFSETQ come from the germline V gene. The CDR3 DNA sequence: TGCGCCAGCAGCCCTCCTAAAGGACAGGGGATCGCTAGCGGGAGTACATACTTC. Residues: CASSPPKGQGIASGSTYF.

CDR3 bases: TGTGCCAGCAGTTTATTATCCCCAAGGGGGCGGGAGCAGTACTTC. Its protein product is CASSLLSPRGREQYF. The chain couples TRBV28 to TRBJ2-7, with 7 nucleotides matching TRBD1. CDR3 length equals 15 residues. Germline-derived CDR1 and CDR2 are MDHEN and SYDVKM. Losses at the gene ends were 1 base for V and 7 bases for J; bases not matched to a gene: 10.